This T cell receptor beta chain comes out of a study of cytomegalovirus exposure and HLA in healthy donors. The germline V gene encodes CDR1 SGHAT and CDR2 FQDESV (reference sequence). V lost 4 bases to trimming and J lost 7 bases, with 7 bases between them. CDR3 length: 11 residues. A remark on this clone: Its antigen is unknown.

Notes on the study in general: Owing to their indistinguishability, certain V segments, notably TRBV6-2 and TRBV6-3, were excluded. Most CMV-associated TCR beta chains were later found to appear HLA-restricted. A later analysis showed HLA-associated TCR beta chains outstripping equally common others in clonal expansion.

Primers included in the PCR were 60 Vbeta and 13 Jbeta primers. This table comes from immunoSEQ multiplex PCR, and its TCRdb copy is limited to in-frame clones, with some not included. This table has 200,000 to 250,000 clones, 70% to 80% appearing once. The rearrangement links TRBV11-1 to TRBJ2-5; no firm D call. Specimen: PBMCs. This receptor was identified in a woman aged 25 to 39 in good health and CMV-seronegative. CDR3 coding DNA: TGTGCCAGCAGCTGGAGTACGACCCAGTACTTC. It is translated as CASSWSTTQYF.